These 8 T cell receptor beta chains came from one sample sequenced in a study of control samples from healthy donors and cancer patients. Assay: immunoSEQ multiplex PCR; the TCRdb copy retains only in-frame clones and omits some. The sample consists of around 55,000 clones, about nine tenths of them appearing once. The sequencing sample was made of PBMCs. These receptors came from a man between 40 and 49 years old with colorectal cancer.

CDR3 bases: TGTGCCAGCAGTTCAGGACTAGCGGGAGGGTCAGGAGAGCAGTACTTC. Translation: CASSSGLAGGSGEQYF. V is TRBV28 and J is TRBJ2-7; TRBD2 matches at 15 bases. V lost 4 bases, J lost 7 bases, and 8 bases stayed unmatched. The CDR3 is 16 residues long. The germline gives CDR1 MDHEN, CDR2 SYDVKM. Together with reference TRBV28 and TRBJ2-7, the CDR3 gives the full variable domain: DVKVTQSSRYLVKRTGEKVFLECVQDMDHENMFWYRQDPGLGLRLIYFSYDVKMKEKGDIPEGYSVSREKKERFSLILESASTNQTSMYLCASSSGLAGGSGEQYFGPGTRLTVT.

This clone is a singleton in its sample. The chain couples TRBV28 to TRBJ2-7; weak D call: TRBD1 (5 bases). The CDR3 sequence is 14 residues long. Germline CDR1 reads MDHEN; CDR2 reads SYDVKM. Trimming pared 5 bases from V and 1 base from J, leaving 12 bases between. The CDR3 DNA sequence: TGTGCCAGCAGTCCACGGACACTTTCCTACGAGCAGTACTTC. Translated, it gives CASSPRTLSYEQYF. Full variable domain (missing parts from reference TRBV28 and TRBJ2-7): DVKVTQSSRYLVKRTGEKVFLECVQDMDHENMFWYRQDPGLGLRLIYFSYDVKMKEKGDIPEGYSVSREKKERFSLILESASTNQTSMYLCASSPRTLSYEQYFGPGTRLTVT.

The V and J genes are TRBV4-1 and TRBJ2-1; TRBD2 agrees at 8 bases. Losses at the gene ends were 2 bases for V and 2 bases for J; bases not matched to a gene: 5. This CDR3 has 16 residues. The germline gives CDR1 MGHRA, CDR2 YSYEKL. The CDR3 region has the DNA TGCGCCAGCAGCCAACCTCCGGGACTAGCCTACAATGAGCAGTTCTTC. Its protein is CASSQPPGLAYNEQFF.

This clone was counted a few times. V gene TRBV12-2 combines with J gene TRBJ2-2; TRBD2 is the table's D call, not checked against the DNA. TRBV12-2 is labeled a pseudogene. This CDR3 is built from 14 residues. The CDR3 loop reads CASRLVPSTGELFF. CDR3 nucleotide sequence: TGTGCAAGTCGCTTGGTACCTAGTACCGGGGAGCTGTTTTTT.

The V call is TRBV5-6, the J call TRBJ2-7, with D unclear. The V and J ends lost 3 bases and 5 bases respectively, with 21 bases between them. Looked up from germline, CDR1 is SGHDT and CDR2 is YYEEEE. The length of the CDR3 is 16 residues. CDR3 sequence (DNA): TGTGCCAGCAGCTCCGCCCCCCTGACAATCGGAGACGAGCAGTACTTC. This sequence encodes CASSSAPLTIGDEQYF.

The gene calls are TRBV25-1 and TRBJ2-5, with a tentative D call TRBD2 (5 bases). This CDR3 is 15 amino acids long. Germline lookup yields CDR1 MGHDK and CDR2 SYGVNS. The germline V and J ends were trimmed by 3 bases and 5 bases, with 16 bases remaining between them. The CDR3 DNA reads TGTGCCAGCAGTGAGGACTGGGGTCGGGTGGAGACCCAGTACTTC. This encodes CASSEDWGRVETQYF.

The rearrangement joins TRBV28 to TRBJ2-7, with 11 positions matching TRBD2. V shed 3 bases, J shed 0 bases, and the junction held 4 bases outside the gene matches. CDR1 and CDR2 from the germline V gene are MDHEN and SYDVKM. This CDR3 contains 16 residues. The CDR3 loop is CASSFQLAGDSYEQYF. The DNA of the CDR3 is TGTGCCAGCAGTTTTCAACTAGCGGGAGACTCCTACGAGCAGTACTTC.

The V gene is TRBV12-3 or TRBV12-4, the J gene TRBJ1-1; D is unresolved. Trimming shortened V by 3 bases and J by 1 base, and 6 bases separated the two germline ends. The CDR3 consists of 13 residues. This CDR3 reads CASSLRENTEAFF. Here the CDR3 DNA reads TGTGCCAGCAGTTTGAGGGAGAACACTGAAGCTTTCTTT.